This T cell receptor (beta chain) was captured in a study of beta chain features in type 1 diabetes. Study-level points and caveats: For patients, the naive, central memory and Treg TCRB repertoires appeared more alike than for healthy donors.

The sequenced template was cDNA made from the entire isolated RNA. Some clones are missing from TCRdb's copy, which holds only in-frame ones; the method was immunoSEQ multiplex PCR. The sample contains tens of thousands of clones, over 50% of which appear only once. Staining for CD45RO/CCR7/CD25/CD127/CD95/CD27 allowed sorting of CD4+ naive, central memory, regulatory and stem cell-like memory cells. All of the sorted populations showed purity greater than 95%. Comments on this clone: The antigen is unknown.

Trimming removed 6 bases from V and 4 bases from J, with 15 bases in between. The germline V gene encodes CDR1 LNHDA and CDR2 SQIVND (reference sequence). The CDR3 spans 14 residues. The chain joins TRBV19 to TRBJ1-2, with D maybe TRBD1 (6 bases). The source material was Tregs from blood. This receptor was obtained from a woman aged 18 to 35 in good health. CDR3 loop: CASSRDTPTYGYTF. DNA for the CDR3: TGTGCCAGTAGCCGGGACACTCCGACCTATGGCTACACCTTC.